A selection of T cell receptor beta chains follows, all from one sample in a study of T cells in Graves' hyperthyroidism and ophthalmopathy. From the multiplex PCR reads, TCRdb called clonotypes with MiXCR, one entry per CDR3 protein. The profile shows 150,000 or so distinct CDR3 sequences, approximately 20% of them singletons. The sample consisted of blood. The origin of the receptors is a woman in her fifties or sixties with Graves' hyperthyroidism that later progressed to Graves' ophthalmopathy. CDR3s include the opening cysteine and the closing phenylalanine or tryptophan. The D gene is left open where the match is weak. Clone size appears in some rows only: once, few, many, or a class for an expanded clone.

>TRBV20-1|few|TRBJ1-1|-
TGCAGTGCTAGAGCCCTGAGTGGGTCCATGAACACTGAAGCTTTCTTT
CSARALSGSMNTEAFF
>TRBV7-2|few|TRBJ1-6|-
TGTGCCAGCAGCCCAAGTCTAAATTCACCCCTCCACTTT
CASSPSLNSPLHF
>TRBV5-1|once|TRBJ2-3|-
TGCGCCAGGACTCCTACTGGGGATACGCAGTATTTT
CARTPTGDTQYF
>TRBV28|-|TRBJ2-5|-
TGTGCCAGCAGTTTCAGGGACCAAGAGACCCAGTACTTC
CASSFRDQETQYF
>TRBV20-1|-|TRBJ2-2|-
TGCAGTGCTAAAACAGGGAGTGACACCGGGGAGCTGTTTTTT
CSAKTGSDTGELFF
>TRBV4-1|once|TRBJ1-6|-
TGCGCCAGCAGCCAAGAGCCCATGTCAAATTCACCCCTCCACTTT
CASSQEPMSNSPLHF
>TRBV5-5|many|TRBJ1-2|-
TGTGCCAGCAGCTTTGAGACGGTCTCAAGGGATGGCTATGGCTACACCTTC
CASSFETVSRDGYGYTF
>TRBV4-1|-|TRBJ2-7|TRBD2
TGCGCCAGCAGCCAAAGTAGCGGGAGTTTCAACGAGCAGTACTTC
CASSQSSGSFNEQYF
>TRBV20-1|few|TRBJ2-3|TRBD2
TGCAGTGCTAGAGTTCAAGCGGGAGGGTTGGGTCAAACGCAGTATTTT
CSARVQAGGLGQTQYF
>TRBV29-1|many|TRBJ2-4|TRBD1
TGCAGCGCCGGAGGGACAGGGGGAAACATTCAGTACTTC
CSAGGTGGNIQYF
>TRBV6-1|many|TRBJ2-3|-
TGTGCCAGCAGTCTTGGGACGGCAAGAATAGATACGCAGTATTTT
CASSLGTARIDTQYF
>TRBV3-1|-|TRBJ2-3|-
TGTGCCAGCAGCCAACAGAGTACTAGCACAGATACGCAGTATTTT
CASSQQSTSTDTQYF
>TRBV28|many|TRBJ2-3|TRBD1
TGTGCCAGCAGTCCTTTGTCCGGGACAGGGTTTGGAGATACGCAGTATTTT
CASSPLSGTGFGDTQYF
>TRBV28|many|TRBJ1-5|TRBD1
TGTGCCAGCATAACAGGGGGCAAGGGTCAGCCCCAGCATTTT
CASITGGKGQPQHF
>TRBV10-3|-|TRBJ2-2|TRBD2
TGTGCCATCAGTGAGTCGACTAGCGGGGGGTCTAGCACCGGGGAGCTGTTTTTT
CAISESTSGGSSTGELFF
>TRBV2|few|TRBJ2-5|-
TGTGCCACCGGGGTGAGGGGGAGGGAGACCCAGTACTTC
CATGVRGRETQYF
>TRBV11-1|many|TRBJ1-2|TRBD1
TGTGCCAGCAGCTTCAGGGGACAGGGAAGTAACTATGGCTACACCTTC
CASSFRGQGSNYGYTF
>TRBV11-2|many|TRBJ2-3|-
TGTGCCAGCAGCTTAGGATCTAGCCGAGGCGCGCAGTATTTT
CASSLGSSRGAQYF
>TRBV28|many|TRBJ1-5|-
TGTGCCAGCATTAGCAACAAGGACAGAAAGAATCAGCCCCAGCATTTT
CASISNKDRKNQPQHF
>TRBV10-3|few|TRBJ1-2|-
TGTGCCATCAGGGGGGATTCTAACTATGGCTACACCTTC
CAIRGDSNYGYTF
>TRBV30|many|TRBJ1-4|-
TGTGCCCTGAGGTCGCCCCCAGGGGAAAAACTGTTTTTT
CALRSPPGEKLFF
>TRBV5-1|-|TRBJ2-1|TRBD2
TGCGCCAGCAGAGGACTAGCGGGGCAGGGGTCCTACAATGAGCAGTTCTTC
CASRGLAGQGSYNEQFF
>TRBV10-3|-|TRBJ1-6|-
TGTGCCATCAGGGAGCCAGGGGTGAATTCACCCCTCCACTTT
CAIREPGVNSPLHF
>TRBV19|many|TRBJ1-2|TRBD1
TGTGCCAGTAGCCTCCGGACAGGGAACTTTAACTATGGCTACACCTTC
CASSLRTGNFNYGYTF
>TRBV13|-|TRBJ2-5|-
TGTGCCAGCAGACATCGGGGGCAGGGCCCGCGAGAGACCCAGTACTTC
CASRHRGQGPRETQYF
>TRBV28|many|TRBJ1-4|-
TGTGCCAGCAGTTTGACCGCGGTAATAGGTGAAAAACTGTTTTTT
CASSLTAVIGEKLFF
>TRBV30|-|TRBJ2-2|-
TGTGCCTGGAGTCTCGTTCTCCGGGAGCTGTTTTTT
CAWSLVLRELFF
>TRBV27|-|TRBJ1-4|TRBD1
TGTGCCAGCAGTGCGCGGACAGGGGGAAATGAAAAACTGTTTTTT
CASSARTGGNEKLFF
>TRBV28|many|TRBJ2-7|TRBD2
TGTGCCAGCAGTTCCCTCGGGACTAGCCTACACGAGCAGTACTTC
CASSSLGTSLHEQYF
>TRBV6-1|-|TRBJ1-5|-
TGTGCCAGCACCCCCCGGGACCGATTAAGTCGAGGTCAGCCCCAGCATTTT
CASTPRDRLSRGQPQHF
>TRBV6-2/TRBV6-3|once|TRBJ2-1|TRBD1
TGTGCCAGCAGTCGTACAGGGGGCAGTGAGCAGTTCTTC
CASSRTGGSEQFF
>TRBV11-2|-|TRBJ1-4|-
TGTGCCAGCAGCCAGCGTTTAGCGCCTGGCCGTGAAAAACTGTTTTTT
CASSQRLAPGREKLFF
>TRBV2|many|TRBJ1-5|-
TGTGCCAGCAGTGAGGGCAGCCCCAGACCCCAGCATTTT
CASSEGSPRPQHF
>TRBV3-1|-|TRBJ1-3|-
TGTGCCAGCAGCCACCAAGAGGACACCATATATTTT
CASSHQEDTIYF
>TRBV6-1|-|TRBJ1-1|-
TGTGCCAGCACTAGCGGGCAAACGGGGAACACTGAAGCTTTCTTT
CASTSGQTGNTEAFF
>TRBV11-2|many|TRBJ1-6|-
TGTGCCAGCAGCTTTGGGGGTGCTAATTCACCCCTCCACTTT
CASSFGGANSPLHF
>TRBV20-1|-|TRBJ2-7|TRBD2
TGCAGTGCTGCGCCGGGACTAGCGGGATCCGAGCAGTACTTC
CSAAPGLAGSEQYF
>TRBV20-1|-|TRBJ1-1|-
TGCAGTGCTAGAGACCTTCGGCGGGGGGGAGCTTTCTTT
CSARDLRRGGAFF
>TRBV19|-|TRBJ2-7|-
TGTGCCAGTAAGGAGGGAGGCGCCTACGAGCAGTACTTC
CASKEGGAYEQYF
>TRBV7-9|few|TRBJ2-3|TRBD1
TGTGCCAGCAGCTTGGGGGACAGTCCCACAGATACGCAGTATTTT
CASSLGDSPTDTQYF
>TRBV20-1|many|TRBJ2-7|TRBD1
TGCAGTGGACAGGGGAATCGGAACGAGCAGTACTTC
CSGQGNRNEQYF
>TRBV20-1|many|TRBJ2-3|TRBD2
TGCAGTGCTGTGAGGACTAGCGGCACAGATACGCAGTATTTT
CSAVRTSGTDTQYF
>TRBV7-9|-|TRBJ1-1|TRBD1
TGTGCCAGCAGCTTTGGACAGGGGTCAATCGACACTGAAGCTTTCTTT
CASSFGQGSIDTEAFF